This paragraph reports one T cell receptor beta chain. This sample is drawn from a study of blood T cell repertoires in COVID-19. Study at large: Sites in the United States, Italy and Spain provided acute and convalescent COVID-19 samples. Sources were T cells, B-cell-depleted T cells, or PBMCs; the material itself was cDNA or gDNA.

Per the study methods: Researchers report that nucleated cell counts were estimated from reference gene primer amplification. Profiling relied on immunoSEQ multiplex PCR, and the TCRdb table lists in-frame clones only, not all of them. D and trimming were read from the DNA, whereas the V and J calls and clone size are those reported in that table. The sample consists of approximately 140,000 clones, roughly 80% of them appearing once. The sequencing input was peripheral blood. This receptor was taken from a human donor in a cohort sampled during active COVID-19.

DNA for the CDR3: TGTGCCAGCAGCCAAAAGTGGGCCACTGAAGCTTTCTTT. It is translated as CASSQKWATEAFF. The genes are TRBV7-2 and TRBJ1-1; D remains ambiguous. The V end lost 5 bases, the J end lost 4 bases, and 11 bases lay between the germline ends. This CDR3 comprises 13 residues. The germline CDR1 and CDR2 sequences are SGHTA and FQGNSA.